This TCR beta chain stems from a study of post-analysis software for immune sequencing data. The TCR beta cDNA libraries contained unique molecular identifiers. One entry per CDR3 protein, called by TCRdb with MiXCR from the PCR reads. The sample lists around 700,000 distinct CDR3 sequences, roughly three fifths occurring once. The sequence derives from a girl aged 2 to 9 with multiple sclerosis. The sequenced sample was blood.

This CDR3 is CASSLVPAGAYEQYF. The DNA of the CDR3 is TGTGCCAGCAGCTTGGTCCCAGCGGGAGCCTACGAGCAGTACTTC. V is TRBV5-4 and J is TRBJ2-7; 8 nucleotides match TRBD2. CDR1 is SGHNT and CDR2 is YYREEE in the germline V gene (reference sequence). V dropped 0 bases and J dropped 2; count of bases not matched to a gene: 4. This CDR3 has 15 residues.